One and the same sample provided the 5 T cell receptor beta chains below, sequenced in a study of cytomegalovirus exposure and HLA in healthy donors. The primer mix had 60 Vbeta and 13 Jbeta primers. Profiled with immunoSEQ multiplex PCR; TCRdb holds only in-frame clones, not every one. The data show more than 85,000 clones, around 80% seen once. The sequencing sample was made of PBMCs. Every receptor here comes from a man aged 30 to 39 in good health and CMV-seropositive.

The chain has TRBV30 and TRBJ2-5, with unresolved D. Near its end, the DNA agrees better with TRBJ2-7, so the J call may be wrong. CDR1 and CDR2 from the germline V gene are GTSNPN and SVGIG (reference sequence). The CDR3 extends over 12 amino acids. CDR3 loop: CAWSASSYEQYF. The CDR3 DNA follows: TGTGCCTGGAGTGCGAGTAGCTACGAGCAGTACTTC.

Note on this clone: The same CDR3 is also encoded by other DNA sequences in this sample. V is TRBV18 and J is TRBJ2-6; D is perhaps TRBD1 (5 bases). In germline, CDR1 is KGHSH, CDR2 LQKENI. The CDR3 length is 16 residues. V shed 1 base and J shed 0 bases, with 7 bases lying between them. The CDR3 coding sequence is TGTGCCAGCTCACCACAGCAGGGCTCTGGGGCCAACGTCCTGACTTTC. It encodes CASSPQQGSGANVLTF.

The genes are TRBV10-2 and TRBJ2-7, with 7 bases aligning to TRBD1. The V segment lost 2 bases and the J segment 2 bases; nucleotides outside the gene matches: 3. CDR3 length equals 14 residues. CDR1 and CDR2 from the germline V gene are WSHSY and SAAADI. As DNA, the CDR3 is TGCGCCAGCAGTGAGCCGACAGGGCCCTACGAGCAGTACTTC. This encodes CASSEPTGPYEQYF.

The J gene is TRBJ2-5, the V gene TRBV25-1, with 9 bases identical to TRBD1. The last part of the DNA fits TRBJ2-7 better; the J call may be wrong. Germline CDR1 reads MGHDK; CDR2 reads SYGVNS. This CDR3 contains 15 residues. The CDR3: CASSGGDRDSYEQYF. The CDR3 bases are TGTGCCAGCAGTGGAGGGGACAGGGACTCCTACGAGCAGTACTTC.

In its sample, this clone was seen a few times. The rearrangement links TRBV6-1 to TRBJ1-4; 7 bases agree with TRBD1. After removal of 11 bases from V and 3 bases from J, the junction contained 6 bases not matched to a gene. Germline V lookup: CDR1 MNHNS, CDR2 SASEGT. This CDR3 spans 13 amino acids. CDR3 residues: CAGGQAPNEKLFF. CDR3 sequence (DNA): TGTGCCGGAGGACAGGCTCCTAATGAAAAACTGTTTTTT.